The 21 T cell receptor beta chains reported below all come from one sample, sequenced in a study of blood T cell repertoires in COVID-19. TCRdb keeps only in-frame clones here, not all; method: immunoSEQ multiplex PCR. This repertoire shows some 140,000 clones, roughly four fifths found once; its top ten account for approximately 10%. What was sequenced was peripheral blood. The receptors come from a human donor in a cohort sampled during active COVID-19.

CDR3 sequence reads: CASSMTSGATDTQYF. For the CDR3, the DNA is TGTGCCAGCAGTATGACTAGCGGGGCTACAGATACGCAGTATTTT. V and J are TRBV28 and TRBJ2-3; TRBD2 agrees at 11 bases. The germline V gene encodes CDR1 MDHEN and CDR2 SYDVKM. V dropped 5 bases and J dropped 3; count of bases not matched to a gene: 4. This CDR3 is 15 amino acids long.

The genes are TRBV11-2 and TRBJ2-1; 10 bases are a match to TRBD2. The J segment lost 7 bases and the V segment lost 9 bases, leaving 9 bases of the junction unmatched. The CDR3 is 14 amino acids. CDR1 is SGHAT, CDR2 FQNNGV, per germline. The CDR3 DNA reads TGTGCCAGTGTACTAGCGGGGTGGTCGAATGAGCAGTTCTTC. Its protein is CASVLAGWSNEQFF.

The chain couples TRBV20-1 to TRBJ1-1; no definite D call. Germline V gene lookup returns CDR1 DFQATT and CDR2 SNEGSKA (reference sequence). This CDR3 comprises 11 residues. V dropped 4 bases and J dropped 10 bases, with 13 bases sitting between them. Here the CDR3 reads CSATQEVAAFF. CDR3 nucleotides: TGCAGTGCTACCCAGGAGGTTGCAGCTTTCTTT.

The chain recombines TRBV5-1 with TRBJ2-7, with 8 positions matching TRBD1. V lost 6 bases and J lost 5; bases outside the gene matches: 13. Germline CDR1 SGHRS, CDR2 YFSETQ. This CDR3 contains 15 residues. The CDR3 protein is CASTLQTGVLDEQYF. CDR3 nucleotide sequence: TGCGCCAGCACCTTACAGACAGGGGTTCTCGACGAGCAGTACTTC.

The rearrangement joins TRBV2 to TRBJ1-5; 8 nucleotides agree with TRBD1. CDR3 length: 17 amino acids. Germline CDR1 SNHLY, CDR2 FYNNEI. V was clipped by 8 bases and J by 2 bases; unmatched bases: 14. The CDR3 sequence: CASQKGQAQEGNQPQHF. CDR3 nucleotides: TGTGCCAGCCAAAAGGGACAGGCCCAGGAAGGCAATCAGCCCCAGCATTTT.

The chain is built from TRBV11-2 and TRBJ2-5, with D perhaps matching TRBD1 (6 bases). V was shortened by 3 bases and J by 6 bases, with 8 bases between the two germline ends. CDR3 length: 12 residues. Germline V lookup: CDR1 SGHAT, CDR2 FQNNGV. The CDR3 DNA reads TGTGCCAGCAGCTTGGACAGCAAGACCCAGTACTTC. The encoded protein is CASSLDSKTQYF.

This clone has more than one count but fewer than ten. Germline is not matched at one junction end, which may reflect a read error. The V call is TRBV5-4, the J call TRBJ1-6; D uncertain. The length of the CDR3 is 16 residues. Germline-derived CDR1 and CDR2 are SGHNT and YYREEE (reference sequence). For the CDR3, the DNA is TGTGCCAGCAGTTTGGACGGTAGCTCCTATAATTCACCCCTCCACTTT. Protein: CASSLDGSSYNSPLHF.

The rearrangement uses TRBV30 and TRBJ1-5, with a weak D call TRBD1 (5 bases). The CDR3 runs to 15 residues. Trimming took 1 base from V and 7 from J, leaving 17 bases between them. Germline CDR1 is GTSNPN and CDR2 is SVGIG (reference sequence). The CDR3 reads CAWSGGGGSGQPQHF. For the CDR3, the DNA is TGTGCCTGGAGTGGGGGGGGAGGTTCCGGGCAGCCCCAGCATTTT.

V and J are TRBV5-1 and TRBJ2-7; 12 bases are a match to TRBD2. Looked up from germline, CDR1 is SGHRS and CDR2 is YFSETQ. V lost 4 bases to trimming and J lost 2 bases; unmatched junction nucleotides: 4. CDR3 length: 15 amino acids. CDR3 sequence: CASSLAGGRPYEQYF. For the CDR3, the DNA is TGCGCCAGCAGCCTAGCGGGGGGGCGCCCCTACGAGCAGTACTTC. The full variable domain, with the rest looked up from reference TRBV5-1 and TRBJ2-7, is KAGVTQTPRYLIKTRGQQVTLSCSPISGHRSVSWYQQTPGQGLQFLFEYFSETQRNKGNFPGRFSGRQFSNSRSEMNVSTLELGDSALYLCASSLAGGRPYEQYFGPGTRLTVT.

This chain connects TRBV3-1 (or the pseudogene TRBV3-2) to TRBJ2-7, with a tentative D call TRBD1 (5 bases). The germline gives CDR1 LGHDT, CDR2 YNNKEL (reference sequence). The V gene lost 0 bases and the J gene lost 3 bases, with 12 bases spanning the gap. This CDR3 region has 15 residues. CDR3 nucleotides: TGTGCCAGCAGCCAAGATTGGGGTAGGGGCTACGAGCAGTACTTC. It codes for CASSQDWGRGYEQYF.

CDR3 amino acids: CASRRHRYTF. The CDR3 bases are TGCGCCAGCCGCAGACATCGCTACACCTTC. The V call is TRBV23-1, the J call TRBJ1-2; D gene ambiguous. TRBV23-1 is filed as an ORF, its function uncertain. V was trimmed by 8 bases and J by 9 bases, leaving 10 bases between them. The CDR3 has 10 amino acids.

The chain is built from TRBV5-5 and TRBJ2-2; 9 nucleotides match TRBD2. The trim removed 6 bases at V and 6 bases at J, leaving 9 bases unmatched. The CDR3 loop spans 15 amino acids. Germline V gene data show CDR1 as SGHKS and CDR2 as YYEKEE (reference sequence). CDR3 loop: CASTFGGGAPGELFF. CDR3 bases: TGTGCCAGCACCTTCGGCGGGGGGGCCCCCGGGGAGCTGTTTTTT. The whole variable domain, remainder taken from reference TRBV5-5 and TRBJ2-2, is DAGVTQSPTHLIKTRGQQVTLRCSPISGHKSVSWYQQVLGQGPQFIFQYYEKEERGRGNFPDRFSARQFPNYSSELNVNALLLGDSALYLCASTFGGGAPGELFFGEGSRLTVL.

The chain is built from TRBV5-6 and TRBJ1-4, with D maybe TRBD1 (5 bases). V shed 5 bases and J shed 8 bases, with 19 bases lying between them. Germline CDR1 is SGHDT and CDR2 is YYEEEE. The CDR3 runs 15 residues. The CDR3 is CASRSAGNSREKLFF. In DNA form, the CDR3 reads TGTGCCAGCAGGTCGGCAGGGAACTCCAGGGAAAAACTGTTTTTT.

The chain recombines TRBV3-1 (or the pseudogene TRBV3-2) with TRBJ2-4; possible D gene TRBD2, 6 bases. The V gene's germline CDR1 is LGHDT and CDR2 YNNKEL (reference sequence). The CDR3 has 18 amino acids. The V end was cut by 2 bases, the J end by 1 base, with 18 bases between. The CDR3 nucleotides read TGTGCCAGCAGCCAAAGAATTGTTGCGGGGTCCGCCAAAAACATTCAGTACTTC. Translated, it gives CASSQRIVAGSAKNIQYF.

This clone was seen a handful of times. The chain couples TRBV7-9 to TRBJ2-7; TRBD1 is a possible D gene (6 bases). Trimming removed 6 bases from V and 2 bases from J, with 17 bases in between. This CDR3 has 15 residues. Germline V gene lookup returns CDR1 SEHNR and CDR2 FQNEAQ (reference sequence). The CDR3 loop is CASSSYRDIAYEQYF. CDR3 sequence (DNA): TGTGCCAGCAGTTCGTACCGGGACATCGCCTACGAGCAGTACTTC.

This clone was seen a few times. The CDR3 DNA reads as TGTGCCAGCAGCGACCAGGGTTACACTGAAGCTTTCTTT. This codes for CASSDQGYTEAFF. The V call is TRBV11-2, the J call TRBJ1-1; a possible D gene is TRBD1 (5 bases). The V gene's germline CDR1 is SGHAT and CDR2 FQNNGV. V gave up 5 bases and J gave up 3 bases, with 10 bases separating them. This CDR3 contains 13 residues. Full variable domain (remainder filled in from reference TRBV11-2 and TRBJ1-1): EAGVAQSPRYKIIEKRQSVAFWCNPISGHATLYWYQQILGQGPKLLIQFQNNGVVDDSQLPKDRFSAERLKGVDSTLKIQPAKLEDSAVYLCASSDQGYTEAFFGQGTRLTVV.

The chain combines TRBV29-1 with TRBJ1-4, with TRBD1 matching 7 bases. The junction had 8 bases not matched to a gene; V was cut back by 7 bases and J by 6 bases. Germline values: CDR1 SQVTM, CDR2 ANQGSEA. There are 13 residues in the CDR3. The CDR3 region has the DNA TGCAGCGACTATGGGACAGAGGATGAAAAACTGTTTTTT. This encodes CSDYGTEDEKLFF.

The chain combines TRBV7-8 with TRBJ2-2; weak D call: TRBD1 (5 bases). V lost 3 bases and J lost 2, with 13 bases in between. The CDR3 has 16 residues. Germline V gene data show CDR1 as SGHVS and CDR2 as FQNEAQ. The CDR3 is CASSLGRNSNTGELFF. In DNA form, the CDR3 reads TGTGCCAGCAGCTTGGGGCGGAATAGTAACACCGGGGAGCTGTTTTTT. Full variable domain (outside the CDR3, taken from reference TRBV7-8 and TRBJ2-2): GAGVSQSPRYKVAKRGQDVALRCDPISGHVSLFWYQQALGQGPEFLTYFQNEAQLDKSGLPSDRFFAERPEGSVSTLKIQRTQQEDSAVYLCASSLGRNSNTGELFFGEGSRLTVL.

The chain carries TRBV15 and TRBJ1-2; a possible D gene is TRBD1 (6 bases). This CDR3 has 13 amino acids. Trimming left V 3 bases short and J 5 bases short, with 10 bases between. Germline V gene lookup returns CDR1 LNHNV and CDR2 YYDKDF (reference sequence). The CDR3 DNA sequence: TGTGCCACCAGCAGCGGACAGTCTTATGGCTACACCTTC. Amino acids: CATSSGQSYGYTF.

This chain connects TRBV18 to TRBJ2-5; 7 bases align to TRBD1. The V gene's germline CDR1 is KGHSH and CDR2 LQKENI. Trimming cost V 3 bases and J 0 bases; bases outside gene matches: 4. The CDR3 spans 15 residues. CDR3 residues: CASSPTGKYQETQYF. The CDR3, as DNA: TGTGCCAGCTCACCGACAGGGAAGTACCAAGAGACCCAGTACTTC.

As DNA, the CDR3 is TGTGCCTCTTGGACAGTTAACTATGGCTACACCTTC. It is translated as CASWTVNYGYTF. The V and J genes are TRBV30 and TRBJ1-2; D perhaps matches TRBD1 (6 bases). The germline gives CDR1 GTSNPN, CDR2 SVGIG (reference sequence). The CDR3 covers 12 residues. Trimming shortened V by 7 bases and J by 1 base, and 10 bases separated the two germline ends. The whole variable domain, remainder taken from reference TRBV30 and TRBJ1-2, is SQTIHQWPATLVQPVGSPLSLECTVEGTSNPNLYWYRQAAGRGLQLLFYSVGIGQISSEVPQNLSASRPQDRQFILSSKKLLLSDSGFYLCASWTVNYGYTFGSGTRLTVV.